Many counts were recorded for the clone carrying this T cell receptor (beta chain). Its antigen is unidentified. A read error may account for a junction end that differs from germline. The data were taken from a study of T-cell reconstitution after alpha-beta-depleted transplantation in children. Study conclusions and caveats: Surviving recipient T cells and thymic progenitors accounted for the high day-60 TCRbeta diversity observed in some patients.

CDR1 and CDR2 from the germline V gene are SQVTM and ANQGSEA. The CDR3 sequence is 17 residues long. Construction of the TCRbeta library involved unique molecular identifiers. TCRdb passed the PCR reads through MiXCR, listing each CDR3 protein once. The sample includes approximately 250,000 distinct CDR3 sequences, roughly 25% of them seen just once. The sequences come from PBMCs, collected before TCRalphabeta/CD19-depleted stem cell transplant. The sequence came from a girl aged 2 to 10 with Fanconi anemia, due to receive a stem cell transplant. The V gene is TRBV29-1, the J gene TRBJ2-1; D might be TRBD2 (6 bases). The CDR3 bases are TGCAGCGTCGAAGGTAGCGGTGACCTTTTGTCCTACAATGAGCAGTTCTTC. Amino acids: CSVEGSGDLLSYNEQFF.